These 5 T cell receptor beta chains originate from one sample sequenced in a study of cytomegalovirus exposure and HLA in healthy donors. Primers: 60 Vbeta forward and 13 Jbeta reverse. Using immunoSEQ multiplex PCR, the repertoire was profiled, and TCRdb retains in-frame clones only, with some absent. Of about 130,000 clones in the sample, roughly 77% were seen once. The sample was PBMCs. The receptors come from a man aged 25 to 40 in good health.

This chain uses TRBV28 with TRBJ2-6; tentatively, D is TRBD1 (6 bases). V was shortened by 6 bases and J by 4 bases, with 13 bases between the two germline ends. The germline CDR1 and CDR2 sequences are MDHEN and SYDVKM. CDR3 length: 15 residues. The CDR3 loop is CASSLTGTGANVLTF. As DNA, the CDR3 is TGTGCCAGCAGCCTCACAGGGACGGGGGCCAACGTCCTGACTTTC.

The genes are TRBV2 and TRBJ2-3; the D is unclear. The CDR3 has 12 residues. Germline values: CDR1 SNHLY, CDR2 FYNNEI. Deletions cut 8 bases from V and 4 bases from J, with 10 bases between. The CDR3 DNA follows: TGTGCCAGCGAGTTTATGGCAGATACGCAGTATTTT. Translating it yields CASEFMADTQYF.

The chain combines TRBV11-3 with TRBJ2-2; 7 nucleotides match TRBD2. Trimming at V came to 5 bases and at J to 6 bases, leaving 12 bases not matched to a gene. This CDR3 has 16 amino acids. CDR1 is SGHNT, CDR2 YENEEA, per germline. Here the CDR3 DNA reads TGTGCCAGCAGCCCCCGTGGGGGAGGGCCTTCCGGGGAGCTGTTTTTT. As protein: CASSPRGGGPSGELFF.

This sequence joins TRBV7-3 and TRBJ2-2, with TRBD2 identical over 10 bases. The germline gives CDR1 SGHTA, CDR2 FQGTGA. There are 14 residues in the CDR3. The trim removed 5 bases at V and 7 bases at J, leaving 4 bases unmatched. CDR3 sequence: CASSSGRADGELFF. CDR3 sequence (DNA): TGTGCCAGCAGCAGCGGGAGGGCGGACGGGGAGCTGTTTTTT.

The CDR3 protein is CASKDGSRSYNEQFF. CDR3 bases: TGTGCCAGCAAGGACGGGAGTAGGTCCTACAATGAGCAGTTCTTC. The chain is built from TRBV27 and TRBJ2-1; a possible D gene is TRBD2 (6 bases). Per the germline V gene, CDR1 is MNHEY and CDR2 is SMNVEV (reference sequence). The CDR3 is made up of 15 amino acids. V dropped 7 bases and J dropped 1 base, with 14 bases sitting between them.